Listed here are 14 T cell receptor beta chains from one sample, sequenced in a study of neoadjuvant anti-PD-1 for oral cavity cancer. The table came from immunoSEQ multiplex PCR; TCRdb's copy has only in-frame clones and leaves some out. The table has 5,500 to 7,500 clones, about three quarters seen once. Sequencing was performed on PBMCs, taken before nivolumab (anti-PD-1) treatment. The origin of the receptors is a person between 40 and 80 years old with oral cavity squamous cell carcinoma.

This rearrangement joins TRBV28 to TRBJ2-5; 9 bases line up with TRBD1. The V gene's germline CDR1 is MDHEN and CDR2 SYDVKM. The CDR3 is 16 residues long. Trimming removed 5 bases from V and 1 base from J; junction bases left unmatched: 8. This chain's CDR3 is CASSGPGQGPQETQYF. The DNA of the CDR3 is TGTGCCAGCAGTGGACCGGGACAGGGCCCCCAAGAGACCCAGTACTTC.

The chain is built from TRBV7-6 and TRBJ2-7, with a tentative D call TRBD1 (6 bases). This CDR3 has 14 residues. The germline V and J ends were trimmed by 4 bases and 5 bases, with 15 bases remaining between them. Germline CDR1 reads SGHVS; CDR2 reads FNYEAQ. The CDR3 nucleotides are TGTGCCAGCAGCTCCAATTACCACAGGGACGAGCAGTACTTC. Amino acids: CASSSNYHRDEQYF.

The CDR3: CASSPRTYPNTGELFF. The CDR3 DNA sequence: TGTGCCAGCAGTCCACGTACTTACCCGAACACCGGGGAGCTGTTTTTT. The chain links TRBV6-6 to TRBJ2-2; D remains unclear. The length of the CDR3 is 16 residues. Trimming removed 5 bases at V and 0 bases at J, with 13 bases between. Germline CDR1 reads MNHNY; CDR2 reads SVGAGI (reference sequence).

This clone was found once. The CDR3 DNA reads as TGTGCCATCAGTGACCCAAAGACTAACAATGAGCAGTTCTTC. Its translation: CAISDPKTNNEQFF. The rearrangement links TRBV10-3 to TRBJ2-1; possibly TRBD2 for D (5 bases). The CDR3 is 14 amino acids. Trimming pared 3 bases from V and 5 bases from J, leaving 11 bases between. Germline V lookup: CDR1 ENHRY, CDR2 SYGVKD.

The chain combines TRBV7-9 with TRBJ2-5, with D perhaps matching TRBD1 or TRBD2 (5 bases each). Per the germline V gene, CDR1 is SEHNR and CDR2 is FQNEAQ (reference sequence). Trimming cost V 4 bases and J 1 base, with 13 bases left between them. The CDR3 has 15 residues. The CDR3 coding sequence is TGTGCCAGCAGCTCACCCGGGACGCCCCAAGAGACCCAGTACTTC. Protein sequence: CASSSPGTPQETQYF.

The V gene is TRBV11-2, the J gene TRBJ1-1, with D possibly being TRBD1 (6 bases). The CDR3 sequence is 14 residues long. Deletions cut 5 bases from V and 10 bases from J, with 20 bases between. Germline V CDR1 and CDR2: SGHAT, FQNNGV. The CDR3 DNA reads as TGTGCCAGCAGCCGACTACAGGAAATCAGGGGAGCTTTCTTT. As protein: CASSRLQEIRGAFF.

This clone was observed once. This chain's CDR3 is CASSPRGRYTDTQYF. DNA for the CDR3: TGTGCCAGCAGCCCTAGGGGACGGTACACAGATACGCAGTATTTT. The rearrangement uses TRBV7-9 and TRBJ2-3; the D call may be TRBD1 or TRBD2 (5 bases each). This CDR3 spans 15 amino acids. Deletions cut 5 bases from V and 2 bases from J, with 14 bases between. CDR1 is SEHNR and CDR2 is FQNEAQ in the germline V gene (reference sequence). Combining the CDR3 with reference TRBV7-9 and TRBJ2-3 gives the whole variable domain DTGVSQNPRHKITKRGQNVTFRCDPISEHNRLYWYRQTLGQGPEFLTYFQNEAQLEKSRLLSDRFSAERPKGSFSTLEIQRTEQGDSAMYLCASSPRGRYTDTQYFGPGTRLTVL.

The rearrangement joins TRBV7-2 to TRBJ2-2; D unresolved. Trimming took 3 bases from V and 3 from J, leaving 8 bases between them. The CDR3 spans 14 residues. The germline gives CDR1 SGHTA, CDR2 FQGNSA. The CDR3 region is CASSLRHHTGELFF. The CDR3 coding sequence is TGTGCCAGCAGCTTGAGACACCACACCGGGGAGCTGTTTTTT. Using reference TRBV7-2 and TRBJ2-2 for the parts outside the CDR3, the full variable domain is GAGVSQSPSNKVTEKGKDVELRCDPISGHTALYWYRQSLGQGLEFLIYFQGNSAPDKSGLPSDRFSAERTGGSVSTLTIQRTQQEDSAVYLCASSLRHHTGELFFGEGSRLTVL.

The chain links TRBV7-2 to TRBJ2-2; 12 bases are a match to TRBD2. The J segment lost 0 bases and the V segment lost 2 bases, leaving 7 bases of the junction unmatched. Germline V lookup: CDR1 SGHTA, CDR2 FQGNSA. This CDR3 is built from 19 residues. The CDR3 region has the DNA TGTGCCAGCAGCTTACGCGGGACTAGCGGGCCTACGAACACCGGGGAGCTGTTTTTT. Protein product: CASSLRGTSGPTNTGELFF.

The V call is TRBV2, the J call TRBJ2-7, with D perhaps TRBD1 or TRBD2 (5 bases each). This CDR3 region has 12 residues. The V and J ends lost 8 bases and 2 bases respectively, with 10 bases between them. Germline V gives CDR1 SNHLY, CDR2 FYNNEI. CDR3 in DNA: TGTGCCAGCTCCGGGGCCGCCTACGAGCAGTACTTC. This sequence encodes CASSGAAYEQYF.

The CDR3 DNA reads TGTGCCAGCAGTTTCTCCTACAATGAGCAGTTCTTC. Its protein is CASSFSYNEQFF. This rearrangement joins TRBV7-9 to TRBJ2-1; D gene ambiguous. CDR3 length: 12 amino acids. Per the germline V gene, CDR1 is SEHNR and CDR2 is FQNEAQ (reference sequence). V shed 6 bases and J shed 0 bases, with 3 bases lying between them.

The rearrangement uses TRBV11-2 and TRBJ2-7; D possibly matches TRBD1 or TRBD2 (5 bases each). CDR3 length: 15 amino acids. Trimming removed 5 bases from V and 1 base from J, with 15 bases in between. Germline CDR1 reads SGHAT; CDR2 reads FQNNGV. The CDR3 protein is CASSVRDGWSYEQYF. The DNA for the CDR3 is TGTGCCAGCAGCGTCCGGGACGGATGGTCCTACGAGCAGTACTTC.

V gene TRBV7-9 combines with J gene TRBJ2-5, with 7 bases matching TRBD1. The CDR3 runs 15 residues. Germline V gene sequence: CDR1 SEHNR, CDR2 FQNEAQ (reference sequence). Trimming at V came to 5 bases and at J to 1 base, leaving 7 bases not matched to a gene. The CDR3 DNA reads TGTGCCAGCAGCCAGCGGACAGGCCTCCAAGAGACCCAGTACTTC. Its translation: CASSQRTGLQETQYF.

The chain employs TRBV7-2 and TRBJ1-1; perhaps TRBD1 as D (6 bases). Germline values: CDR1 SGHTA, CDR2 FQGNSA. Trimming shortened V by 7 bases and J by 0 bases, and 15 bases separated the two germline ends. The CDR3 is made up of 15 amino acids. This CDR3 reads CASKRGAVMNTEAFF. For the CDR3, the DNA is TGTGCCAGCAAGAGGGGGGCGGTCATGAACACTGAAGCTTTCTTT.